The present T cell receptor (beta chain) was sequenced within a study of blood T cells in healthy people across ages. General study findings and limits: It was found that TCR beta diversity correlated strongly with the percentage of naive T cells. More naive CD4+ cells and higher diversity marked long-lived donors relative to aged donors.

The authors ran a second PCR of 7 to 11 cycles using a sample-barcoded 5' primer and a J-beta primer mix. TCRdb re-analysed the 5' RACE reads in MiXCR, keeping a single row per CDR3 protein. The data hold under 2 million distinct CDR3 sequences, with almost 35% observed a single time. Germline V lookup: CDR1 MDHEN, CDR2 SYDVKM. V lost 5 bases, J lost 10 bases, and 12 bases lay in between. The CDR3 is 12 residues long. This clonotype was found a few times. Its matching antigen is unknown. This clonotype was obtained from a woman aged 25 to 39 in good health. Sequences were obtained from blood. The chain couples TRBV28 to TRBJ2-1; D is ambiguous. The CDR3 region has the DNA TGTGCCAGCAGTGTGGTCCCACGCGAGCAGTTCTTC. Translation gives CASSVVPREQFF.